The 22 T cell receptor beta chains below come from one sample, sequenced in a study of blood T cell repertoires in COVID-19 (dated by TCRdb to about 2020). Preparation of the library involved the immunoSEQ multiplex PCR assay. TCRdb mirrors the immuneACCESS table, restricted to in-frame sequences. Some clones are absent from its copies; in checked studies, under half trace to an unresolved V gene, and the reason for the others is unknown. In this sample the table shows approximately 100,000 clones, about three quarters of which occur a single time. 6.2% of the sample is taken by the ten largest. Sequencing was carried out using peripheral blood. The source of these receptors is a man at least 80 years old with COVID-19, enrolled during active disease.

This chain joins TRBV7-2 and TRBJ2-3, with no clear D. Germline loops: CDR1 SGHTA, CDR2 FQGNSA. This CDR3 is 12 amino acids long. V was shortened by 4 bases and J by 8 bases, with 10 bases between the two germline ends. The CDR3: CASSSRAGTQYF. In DNA, the CDR3 is TGTGCCAGCAGCTCTCGCGCAGGTACGCAGTATTTT.

The chain joins TRBV27 to TRBJ2-7; no definite D call. Germline CDR1 MNHEY, CDR2 SMNVEV (reference sequence). V was pared by 0 bases and J by 4 bases, with 10 bases between. This CDR3 has 14 residues. The CDR3 nucleotides read TGTGCCAGCAGTTTATCATCCCACTCATACGAGCAGTACTTC. Its protein product is CASSLSSHSYEQYF.

The genes are TRBV7-2 and TRBJ1-3; 7 bases fit TRBD1. CDR3 size: 16 residues. Trimming took 2 bases from V and 0 from J; bases not matched to a gene: 4. Germline loops: CDR1 SGHTA, CDR2 FQGNSA. The CDR3 here is CASSLSSGGSGNTIYF. The CDR3, as DNA: TGTGCCAGCAGCTTATCTTCAGGGGGCTCTGGAAACACCATATATTTT.

This chain connects TRBV30 to TRBJ2-1; 7 bases fit TRBD2. Germline V lookup: CDR1 GTSNPN, CDR2 SVGIG (reference sequence). Trimming cost V 0 bases and J 5 bases; bases outside gene matches: 4. This CDR3 has 14 amino acids. In DNA form, the CDR3 reads TGTGCCTGGAGTGTGGGGGGGACTAACAATGAGCAGTTCTTC. It codes for CAWSVGGTNNEQFF.

The chain links TRBV28 to TRBJ2-7; TRBD1 matches 7 bases. V dropped 1 base and J dropped 1; count of bases not matched to a gene: 7. This CDR3 contains 16 residues. CDR1 and CDR2 from the germline V gene are MDHEN and SYDVKM. CDR3 residues: CASSLFPGQLSYEQYF. CDR3 coding DNA: TGTGCCAGCAGTTTATTCCCGGGACAGTTATCCTACGAGCAGTACTTC.

V and J are TRBV6-6 and TRBJ1-2; TRBD1 matches at 7 bases. This CDR3 is 13 amino acids long. The V and J ends lost 5 bases and 2 bases, in that order; junction bases with no gene match: 2. Germline-derived CDR1 and CDR2 are MNHNY and SVGAGI (reference sequence). CDR3 nucleotide sequence: TGTGCCAGCAGTCCGGGACAGAACTATGGCTACACCTTC. Its protein is CASSPGQNYGYTF.

The V gene is TRBV2, the J gene TRBJ1-2; TRBD1 might be the D (6 bases). The CDR3 loop spans 13 amino acids. The germline V gene encodes CDR1 SNHLY and CDR2 FYNNEI. V was pared by 5 bases and J by 1 base, with 8 bases between. The CDR3 loop is CASSQDSNYGYTF. The CDR3 coding sequence is TGTGCCAGCAGTCAGGACAGTAACTATGGCTACACCTTC. Complete variable domain (other parts from reference TRBV2 and TRBJ1-2): EPEVTQTPSHQVTQMGQEVILRCVPISNHLYFYWYRQILGQKVEFLVSFYNNEISEKSEIFDDQFSVERPDGSNFTLKIRSTKLEDSAMYFCASSQDSNYGYTFGSGTRLTVV.

The table lists this clone with a few counts. CDR3 in amino acids: CASRRGNQPQHF. CDR3 bases: TGTGCCAGCAGAAGGGGGAATCAGCCCCAGCATTTT. The chain links TRBV12-3 or TRBV12-4 to TRBJ1-5; possibly TRBD1 for D (6 bases). Trimming shortened V by 6 bases and J by 4 bases, and 7 bases separated the two germline ends. The CDR3 loop spans 12 amino acids.

The chain recombines TRBV2 with TRBJ2-5; TRBD1 aligns across 10 bases. Looked up from germline, CDR1 is SNHLY and CDR2 is FYNNEI. This CDR3 contains 15 residues. With 6 bases clipped from V and 3 bases from J, the junction kept 7 bases outside the gene matches. CDR3 amino acids: CASSRDRGPEETQYF. CDR3 bases: TGTGCCAGCAGCAGAGACAGGGGGCCGGAAGAGACCCAGTACTTC.

The V and J genes are TRBV5-6 and TRBJ2-3, with D perhaps matching TRBD2 (6 bases). The germline CDR1 and CDR2 sequences are SGHDT and YYEEEE. V dropped 4 bases and J dropped 4 bases, with 13 bases sitting between them. CDR3 size: 14 residues. The CDR3 bases are TGTGCCAGCAGCCGGGACTTGGAGGCAGATACGCAGTATTTT. Protein sequence: CASSRDLEADTQYF.

This clone was counted a single time. The rearrangement joins TRBV27 to TRBJ2-5; D may be TRBD2 (5 bases). The germline CDR1 and CDR2 sequences are MNHEY and SMNVEV (reference sequence). Deletions cut 6 bases from V and 9 bases from J, with 14 bases between. This CDR3 contains 12 residues. CDR3 residues: CASSPTGWAQYF. CDR3 DNA: TGTGCCAGCAGCCCGACGGGGTGGGCCCAGTACTTC.

The V and J genes are TRBV7-8 and TRBJ2-5; TRBD1 matches 9 bases. Germline V gene lookup returns CDR1 SGHVS and CDR2 FQNEAQ. The trim removed 5 bases at V and 5 bases at J, leaving 6 bases unmatched. This CDR3 is 14 amino acids long. CDR3 in DNA: TGTGCCAGCAGCCCCCAGACAGGGGGGGAGACCCAGTACTTC. Its protein product is CASSPQTGGETQYF.

The rearrangement uses TRBV6-5 and TRBJ2-7; 9 bases match TRBD2. The J segment lost 0 bases and the V segment lost 0 bases, leaving 3 bases of the junction unmatched. CDR1 is MNHEY and CDR2 is SVGAGI in the germline V gene. The CDR3 is made up of 16 amino acids. CDR3 in DNA: TGTGCCAGCAGTTACTCGCGGGAGGGCCGCTCCTACGAGCAGTACTTC. Protein product: CASSYSREGRSYEQYF.

The gene calls are TRBV23-1 and TRBJ2-7; D might be TRBD1 (5 bases). TRBV23-1 is an open reading frame whose function is uncertain. V dropped 0 bases and J dropped 7 bases, with 16 bases sitting between them. The CDR3 has 15 residues. In nucleotides, the CDR3 is TGCGCCAGCAGTCAATCTCAACAGGCGTTCCTAGAGCAGTACTTC. Encoded protein: CASSQSQQAFLEQYF.

The chain uses TRBV6-1 and TRBJ2-1, with 10 positions matching TRBD2. The CDR3 has 14 residues. J lost 9 bases, V lost 3 bases, and 5 bases had no gene match. The V gene's germline CDR1 is MNHNS and CDR2 SASEGT. CDR3 DNA sequence: TGTGCCAGCAGTGATTTAGCGGGAGGTGGTGAGCAGTTCTTC. This translates into CASSDLAGGGEQFF.

The count of this clone is one. This chain uses TRBV9 with TRBJ2-2; D possibly corresponds to TRBD1 (6 bases). Per the germline V gene, CDR1 is SGDLS and CDR2 is YYNGEE. This CDR3 spans 18 amino acids. V lost 0 bases and J lost 0, with 15 bases in between. The CDR3 sequence: CASSVEGVNSANTGELFF. The CDR3 nucleotides are TGTGCCAGCAGCGTAGAGGGGGTGAATAGCGCGAACACCGGGGAGCTGTTTTTT.

The V gene is TRBV14, the J gene TRBJ1-1; 7 bases line up with TRBD1. V shed 4 bases and J 4 bases; nucleotides not matched to a gene: 9. Germline CDR1 reads SGHDN; CDR2 reads FVKESK. The CDR3 extends over 15 amino acids. The CDR3 loop reads CASSRGTAGGTEAFF. For the CDR3, the DNA is TGTGCCAGCAGCCGGGGGACAGCCGGGGGCACTGAAGCTTTCTTT.

The chain combines TRBV16 with TRBJ1-2, with a tentative D call TRBD1 (5 bases). V dropped 1 base and J dropped 4 bases, with 16 bases sitting between them. The CDR3 sequence is 16 residues long. The germline V gene has CDR1 KGHSY and CDR2 FQNENV. The CDR3 DNA follows: TGTGCCAGCAGCCAATGGGGCAGCGATCCTTCCTATGGCTACACCTTC. This encodes CASSQWGSDPSYGYTF.

V is TRBV5-8 and J is TRBJ2-1, with 14 bases fitting TRBD2. Germline-derived CDR1 and CDR2 are SGHTS and YDEGEE. Trimming took 3 bases from V and 10 from J; bases not matched to a gene: 6. The CDR3 covers 15 residues. The DNA of the CDR3 is TGTGCCAGCAGCTGGGGGACTAGCGGGAGTTTGGAGCAGTTCTTC. Residues: CASSWGTSGSLEQFF.

The rearrangement joins TRBV29-1 to TRBJ2-1; D unresolved. This CDR3 is built from 12 residues. CDR1 and CDR2 (germline): SQVTM, ANQGSEA. V lost 4 bases and J 6 bases, leaving 10 bases between the germline ends. The CDR3 sequence: CSVVGSPNEQFF. CDR3 coding DNA: TGCAGCGTTGTTGGCAGTCCCAATGAGCAGTTCTTC.

The V and J genes are TRBV9 and TRBJ2-7; 10 bases are a match to TRBD2. The ends lost 6 bases at V and 6 bases at J; junction bases unmatched: 9. The CDR3 length is 14 residues. Germline assignment: CDR1 SGDLS and CDR2 YYNGEE. CDR3 DNA sequence: TGTGCCAGCACCCGAGCGGGAGGGTTTGGCGAGCAGTACTTC. It translates to CASTRAGGFGEQYF.

The chain uses TRBV13 and TRBJ2-1, with D perhaps matching TRBD2 (5 bases). This CDR3 is built from 13 residues. V lost 5 bases, J lost 6 bases, and 11 bases lay in between. The germline gives CDR1 PRHDT, CDR2 FYEKMQ (reference sequence). The CDR3 DNA sequence: TGTGCCAGCAGCCCCCCGAGCGGCAATGAGCAGTTCTTC. Its translation: CASSPPSGNEQFF.